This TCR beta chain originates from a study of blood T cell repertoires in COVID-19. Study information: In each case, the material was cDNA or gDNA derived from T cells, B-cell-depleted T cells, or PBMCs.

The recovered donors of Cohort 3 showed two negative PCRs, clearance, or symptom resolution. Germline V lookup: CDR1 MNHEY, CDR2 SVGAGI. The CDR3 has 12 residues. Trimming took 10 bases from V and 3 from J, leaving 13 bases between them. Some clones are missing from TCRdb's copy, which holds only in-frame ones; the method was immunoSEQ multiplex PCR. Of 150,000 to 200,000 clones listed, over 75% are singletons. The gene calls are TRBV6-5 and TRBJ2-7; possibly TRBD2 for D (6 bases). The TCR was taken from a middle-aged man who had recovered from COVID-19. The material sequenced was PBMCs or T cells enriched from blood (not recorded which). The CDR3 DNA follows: TGTGCCACGGAGGGCCTTATCTACGAGCAGTACGTC. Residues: CATEGLIYEQYV.